This T cell receptor (beta chain) appears in the sequencing data of a study of human T cells and chemical hapten exposure. The overall study: Subjects had 2% DPC placed on about 2 cm by about 2 cm of upper inner arm skin for sensitization. Small pooled library volume differences chiefly drove per-sample TCR yield variation. General study results and limits: TCRs exceeding 1 in 1000 frequency stayed unchanged with DPC sensitization.

Stated time point: pre-sensitization, week 0. Treatment described: therapeutic diphenylcyclopropenone sensitization with weekly scalp DPC. MiXCR was run by TCRdb on the RACE reads, yielding one entry per CDR3 protein. Here the sample spans 300,000 to 450,000 distinct CDR3 sequences, 4.5% to 6% being singletons. CDR3 size: 15 residues. Losses at the gene ends were 3 bases for V and 0 bases for J; bases not matched to a gene: 1. The germline CDR1 and CDR2 sequences are SGDLS and YYNGEE. For this clonotype: The antigen is unknown.

The sequencing used whole blood, collected in connection with sensitization to the hapten diphenylcyclopropenone (DPC). The J gene is TRBJ2-7, the V gene TRBV9; 12 bases agree with TRBD2. The TCR sequence derives from a woman aged 50 to 65 with alopecia areata. Some clones in this sample may be carry-over from other donors' samples. The CDR3 bases are TGTGCCAGCAGCGCTAGCGGGAGGGCCTCCTACGAGCAGTACTTC. Protein: CASSASGRASYEQYF.